These 27 T cell receptor beta chains originate from one sample sequenced in a study of blood T cells in healthy people across ages. A J-beta primer mix and a sample-barcoded 5' primer were used in a second PCR of roughly 6 to 11 cycles. In TCRdb, the 5' RACE reads were re-called with MiXCR into one record per CDR3 protein. The data contain 650,000 to 800,000 distinct CDR3 sequences, around 42% of them seen just once; the ten biggest clones take up roughly 19%. The sample taken for sequencing was blood. The source of these receptors is a man between 60 and 75 years old in good health.

This clonotype occurred many times. The rearrangement links TRBV13 to TRBJ2-1, with 8 bases fitting TRBD2. In germline, CDR1 is PRHDT, CDR2 FYEKMQ (reference sequence). The CDR3 is 17 residues long. The V segment lost 0 bases and the J segment 1 base; nucleotides outside the gene matches: 5. This CDR3 reads CASSLGGGGRSYNEQFF. In nucleotides, the CDR3 is TGTGCCAGCAGCTTAGGCGGGGGGGGCCGATCCTACAATGAGCAGTTCTTC.

The rearrangement joins TRBV20-1 to TRBJ1-2; 10 bases are shared with TRBD1. The trim removed 6 bases at V and 4 bases at J, leaving 5 bases unmatched. The CDR3 covers 13 residues. Germline V gene lookup returns CDR1 DFQATT and CDR2 SNEGSKA (reference sequence). The CDR3, as DNA: TGCAGTGCATTGACAGGGGGCGGCTATGGCTACACCTTC. Translated, it gives CSALTGGGYGYTF.

This chain links TRBV9 with TRBJ2-3; the D call may be TRBD1 or TRBD2 (5 bases each). V lost 0 bases and J lost 2, with 7 bases in between. The germline V gene encodes CDR1 SGDLS and CDR2 YYNGEE. CDR3 length: 14 residues. This CDR3 reads CASSVAGPTDTQYF. For the CDR3, the DNA is TGTGCCAGCAGCGTAGCGGGGCCCACAGATACGCAGTATTTT.

The chain joins TRBV6-6 to TRBJ2-1, with TRBD1 identical over 10 bases. The CDR3 spans 15 residues. Germline V gene sequence: CDR1 MNHNY, CDR2 SVGAGI (reference sequence). Germline trimming cut 5 bases from V and 5 bases from J; bases unmatched to any gene: 6. Here the CDR3 reads CASSPGQGKNNEQFF. The CDR3 DNA is TGTGCCAGCAGTCCGGGACAGGGGAAAAACAATGAGCAGTTCTTC.

The chain has TRBV20-1 and TRBJ2-1; 8 bases fit TRBD2. This CDR3 region has 14 residues. Trimming at V came to 7 bases and at J to 3 bases, leaving 8 bases not matched to a gene. Germline CDR1 DFQATT, CDR2 SNEGSKA (reference sequence). The chain's CDR3 is CSGKSGGFYNEQFF. Written as DNA, the CDR3 is TGCAGTGGTAAAAGCGGGGGTTTCTACAATGAGCAGTTCTTC.

The chain carries TRBV20-1 and TRBJ2-5; 13 bases match TRBD2. The J call may be in error: the DNA end matches TRBJ2-7 better. CDR1 is DFQATT, CDR2 SNEGSKA, per germline (reference sequence). The CDR3 is 14 residues long. The CDR3 DNA is TGCAGTGCCCTCCAGACTAGCGGGGGGTACGAGCAGTACTTC. This translates into CSALQTSGGYEQYF.

The chain uses TRBV6-6 and TRBJ1-1; the D gene is possibly TRBD1 (6 bases). Germline values: CDR1 MNHNY, CDR2 SVGAGI (reference sequence). CDR3 length equals 15 residues. Trimming pared 6 bases from V and 0 bases from J, leaving 14 bases between. The CDR3 DNA sequence: TGTGCCAGCAGCCAACGAGGGGGGGTGAACACTGAAGCTTTCTTT. Its protein is CASSQRGGVNTEAFF.

The rearrangement joins TRBV29-1 to TRBJ1-2; the D is unclear. Deletions cut 3 bases from V and 0 bases from J, with 14 bases between. This CDR3 has 15 amino acids. CDR1 and CDR2 from the germline V gene are SQVTM and ANQGSEA. CDR3 in DNA: TGCAGCGTTGATCGAGCAGTGGCGGCTAACTATGGCTACACCTTC. It is translated as CSVDRAVAANYGYTF.

The rearrangement uses TRBV6-2 or TRBV6-3 and TRBJ2-7; D is unclear. The CDR3 runs to 12 residues. Trimming cost V 5 bases and J 7 bases, with 12 bases left between them. Germline CDR1 reads MNHEY; CDR2 reads SVGEGT. The CDR3, as DNA: TGTGCCAGCAGTCCCTTCGGGCGAGAGCAGTACTTC. Its protein is CASSPFGREQYF.

The chain employs TRBV2 and TRBJ1-6; a possible D gene is TRBD1 (5 bases). V lost 2 bases and J 6 bases, leaving 11 bases between the germline ends. Germline V gene lookup returns CDR1 SNHLY and CDR2 FYNNEI. The CDR3 has 15 residues. CDR3 sequence (DNA): TGTGCCAGCAGTGAATGGGGTGGGGGTAATTCACCCCTCCACTTT. It translates to CASSEWGGGNSPLHF.

This clonotype was counted only a few times. The rearrangement uses TRBV6-2 or TRBV6-3 and TRBJ2-5; possibly TRBD2 for D (5 bases). Judging by the DNA end, TRBJ2-7 fits better; the J call may be wrong. The germline gives CDR1 MNHEY, CDR2 SVGEGT. CDR3 length: 12 amino acids. The CDR3 spells CASSYEGLEQYF. The CDR3 nucleotides read TGTGCCAGCAGTTACGAGGGTCTCGAGCAGTACTTC.

The genes are TRBV4-3 and TRBJ2-1; D is possibly TRBD1 or TRBD2 (5 bases each). Germline V gene data show CDR1 as LGHNA and CDR2 as YSLEER. The CDR3 is 14 residues long. Trimming left V 0 bases short and J 9 bases short, with 12 bases between. The CDR3 sequence is CASSQDWGNSEQFF. As DNA, the CDR3 is TGCGCCAGCAGCCAAGATTGGGGGAATAGTGAGCAGTTCTTC.

This clonotype has just a few counts. The chain couples TRBV6-1 to TRBJ2-5; D is possibly TRBD1 (6 bases). The CDR3 has 15 residues. The V gene's germline CDR1 is MNHNS and CDR2 SASEGT. V lost 5 bases, J lost 5 bases, and 18 bases lay in between. The CDR3 DNA is TGTGCCAGCAGTAATTCCGGGACACCAAGGGAGACCCAGTACTTC. Its protein is CASSNSGTPRETQYF.

This clonotype turned up a few times. The V gene is TRBV7-8, the J gene TRBJ1-4; no clear D gene. The CDR3 is made up of 14 amino acids. Germline loops: CDR1 SGHVS, CDR2 FQNEAQ. V gave up 6 bases and J gave up 5 bases, with 13 bases separating them. The CDR3 sequence is CASSYRKGNEKLFF. The CDR3, as DNA: TGTGCCAGCAGTTATAGGAAGGGCAATGAAAAACTGTTTTTT.

This chain uses TRBV7-2 with TRBJ2-1, with 7 bases identical to TRBD2. The CDR3 runs 16 residues. Trimming took 5 bases from V and 0 from J; bases not matched to a gene: 7. Looked up from germline, CDR1 is SGHTA and CDR2 is FQGNSA. CDR3 DNA sequence: TGTGCCAGCAGCATACTAGCGTTGAGCTCCTACAATGAGCAGTTCTTC. Its translation: CASSILALSSYNEQFF.

CDR3 loop: CSVGKGTDTQYF. In nucleotides, the CDR3 is TGCAGCGTTGGCAAGGGCACAGATACGCAGTATTTT. V usage is TRBV29-1 and J usage is TRBJ2-3; D unclear. Germline CDR1 SQVTM, CDR2 ANQGSEA. Trimming pared 4 bases from V and 1 base from J, leaving 6 bases between. This CDR3 has 12 amino acids.

The gene calls are TRBV11-3 and TRBJ2-1; 9 bases fit TRBD2. From germline, CDR1 is SGHNT and CDR2 YENEEA. The CDR3 runs to 15 residues. The junction had 4 bases not matched to a gene; V was cut back by 5 bases and J by 2 bases. The CDR3: CASSKRGDAYNEQFF. The CDR3 coding sequence is TGTGCCAGCAGCAAGCGGGGGGATGCCTACAATGAGCAGTTCTTC.

The CDR3: CSAREGRFSNQPQHF. In DNA, the CDR3 is TGCAGTGCTAGGGAGGGCAGGTTTAGCAATCAGCCCCAGCATTTT. The rearrangement uses TRBV20-1 and TRBJ1-5, with unresolved D. This CDR3 spans 15 amino acids. In germline, CDR1 is DFQATT, CDR2 SNEGSKA (reference sequence). The ends were cut back, 3 bases at V and 0 bases at J, with 12 bases in the middle.

This clonotype was counted at least ten times. The chain links TRBV9 to TRBJ2-5, with 12 bases matching TRBD1. In germline, CDR1 is SGDLS, CDR2 YYNGEE. After removal of 4 bases from V and 5 bases from J, the junction contained 6 bases not matched to a gene. The length of the CDR3 is 15 residues. Here the CDR3 reads CASSSSGQGAETQYF. For the CDR3, the DNA is TGTGCCAGCAGCTCCTCGGGACAGGGGGCGGAGACCCAGTACTTC.

V gene TRBV5-1 combines with J gene TRBJ2-7, with unresolved D. Germline CDR1 SGHRS, CDR2 YFSETQ. The germline V and J ends were trimmed by 0 bases and 0 bases, with 10 bases remaining between them. The CDR3 has 15 residues. This CDR3 is CASSLGDSSSYEQYF. The CDR3 DNA reads as TGCGCCAGCAGCTTGGGGGATTCCAGCTCCTACGAGCAGTACTTC.

A few counts support this clonotype. The chain recombines TRBV6-2 or TRBV6-3 with TRBJ2-3, with D unclear. The CDR3 spans 12 residues. From germline, CDR1 is MNHEY and CDR2 SVGEGT. V lost 2 bases to trimming and J lost 5 bases, with 5 bases between them. CDR3 DNA: TGTGCCAGCAGTTACCTACGAGATACGCAGTATTTT. Amino acids: CASSYLRDTQYF.

Only a few counts were recorded for this clonotype. The chain combines TRBV28 with TRBJ2-1; no definite D call. This CDR3 contains 14 residues. CDR1 MDHEN and CDR2 SYDVKM come from the germline V gene. V lost 5 bases to trimming and J lost 5 bases, with 13 bases between them. For the CDR3, the DNA is TGTGCCAGCAGTCCCCCACGGAGCAACAATGAGCAGTTCTTC. It specifies CASSPPRSNNEQFF.

This clonotype showed up just a few times. The chain combines TRBV20-1 with TRBJ1-4; unclear D gene. Germline V CDR1 and CDR2: DFQATT, SNEGSKA (reference sequence). V was clipped by 3 bases and J by 2 bases, with 7 bases between them. The CDR3 has 13 amino acids. The CDR3 loop is CSARVGTNEKLFF. As DNA, the CDR3 is TGCAGTGCTAGGGTAGGGACTAATGAAAAACTGTTTTTT.

This chain uses TRBV20-1 with TRBJ2-5; 15 bases are shared with TRBD2. The CDR3 loop spans 18 amino acids. The V gene end was trimmed by 1 base and the J gene end by 0 bases; junction bases not matched to a gene: 6. CDR1 and CDR2 (germline): DFQATT, SNEGSKA (reference sequence). The CDR3 reads CSARGRTSGGAYQETQYF. CDR3 nucleotide sequence: TGCAGTGCTAGAGGCCGGACTAGCGGGGGGGCGTACCAAGAGACCCAGTACTTC.

This clonotype was found many times. The chain links TRBV11-2 to TRBJ1-1; 7 positions agree with TRBD1. Germline CDR1 is SGHAT and CDR2 is FQNNGV. This CDR3 contains 22 residues. Trimming took 1 base from V and 4 from J; bases not matched to a gene: 27. The CDR3 nucleotides are TGTGCCAGCAGCTTAGTTAGTACCCTGTTATCCCGTCTGTACAGGGGTAGCACTGAAGCTTTCTTT. It translates to CASSLVSTLLSRLYRGSTEAFF.

This chain links TRBV11-2 with TRBJ1-2; D not certain. CDR1 SGHAT and CDR2 FQNNGV come from the germline V gene. Trimming cost V 0 bases and J 6 bases, with 11 bases left between them. This CDR3 is built from 14 residues. The CDR3 protein is CASSLDLPRDGYTF. DNA of the CDR3: TGTGCCAGCAGCTTAGATCTACCCCGGGATGGCTACACCTTC.

This clonotype appeared once. The J gene is TRBJ2-1, the V gene TRBV20-1; D remains ambiguous. The CDR3 sequence is 10 residues long. V lost 5 bases to trimming and J lost 5 bases, with 4 bases between them. Germline V gives CDR1 DFQATT, CDR2 SNEGSKA (reference sequence). The DNA of the CDR3 is TGCAGTGCTCAAGACAATGAGCAGTTCTTC. Its translation: CSAQDNEQFF.